These 11 T cell receptor beta chains share one sample of origin, sequenced in a study of beta chain features in type 1 diabetes (dated by TCRdb to the late 2010s). Paper-wide results and their limitations: A moderate but significant shortening of TCRB CDR3 length was observed in type 1 diabetes patients in all four CD4+ subsets.

Their recognized antigens are unknown. Library preparation was by the immunoSEQ multiplex PCR assay. The entire amount of isolated RNA was reverse transcribed using the High Capacity cDNA Reverse Transcription Kit, so the sequenced TCRB transcripts were expressed ones. TCRdb retrieved this table from immuneACCESS and kept in-frame rearrangements only. Not all clones are present; in checked studies, unresolved V genes account for under half, and no reason is known for the remainder. Within this sample are a few hundred thousand clones, with around an eighth of them counted one time only. Together, the top ten hold 0.0085% to 0.012% of the sample. Sample: naive CD4+ T cells from blood. Reading the label with the study, this specimen's cell subset or site is: true naive CD4+ T cells. The receptors were sampled from a woman between 18 and 29 years old with type 1 diabetes.

The chain couples TRBV11-3 to TRBJ2-1; D possibly corresponds to TRBD2 (6 bases). V was pared by 2 bases and J by 12 bases, with 8 bases between. The CDR3 has 11 residues. Per the germline V gene, CDR1 is SGHNT and CDR2 is YENEEA. DNA for the CDR3: TGTGCCAGCAGCTTACACGGGGGGCAGTTCTTC. As protein: CASSLHGGQFF.

This clone appeared a few times. The sample has other DNA sequences that encode this CDR3 too. This chain links TRBV7-2 with TRBJ2-7; 9 nucleotides agree with TRBD2. The V and J ends lost 0 bases and 4 bases, in that order; junction bases with no gene match: 4. The CDR3 is made up of 15 amino acids. Germline CDR1 reads SGHTA; CDR2 reads FQGNSA. This chain's CDR3 is CASSLAAGGPYEQYF. CDR3 nucleotides: TGTGCCAGCAGCTTAGCCGCGGGAGGGCCGTACGAGCAGTACTTC.

This clone was counted a few times. The rearrangement uses TRBV13 and TRBJ1-2; 9 bases line up with TRBD1. Germline V gives CDR1 PRHDT, CDR2 FYEKMQ (reference sequence). J was trimmed by 4 bases and V by 5 bases; bases with no gene match: 8. The CDR3 extends over 15 amino acids. The CDR3 DNA is TGTGCCAGCAGCGTACAGGGGGCGCAGGGCTATGGCTACACCTTC. This gives the protein CASSVQGAQGYGYTF.

There are a few counts of this clone. The chain recombines TRBV7-9 with TRBJ2-5; 10 bases are a match to TRBD1. The better agreement between TRBJ2-7 and the DNA end casts doubt on the J call. The CDR3 is 15 residues long. Germline CDR1 and CDR2: SEHNR and FQNEAQ (reference sequence). The CDR3 nucleotides are TGTGCCAGCAGCTTTCCGGGACAGGGGACCTACGAGCAGTACTTC. Its translation: CASSFPGQGTYEQYF.

Only a few counts were recorded for this clone. CDR3 coding DNA: TGTGCCAGCAGTTTTGGAACCGGGTTCTCGGGAGGGACCCAGTACTTC. This sequence encodes CASSFGTGFSGGTQYF. The chain couples TRBV28 to TRBJ2-5, with TRBD2 matching 7 bases. Germline CDR1 and CDR2: MDHEN and SYDVKM. With V trimmed by 3 bases and J by 7 bases, 14 bases remained unmatched. This CDR3 comprises 16 residues.

This clone was observed a handful of times. This chain uses TRBV15 with TRBJ2-1, with TRBD2 matching over 10 bases. The J segment lost 10 bases and the V segment lost 1 base, leaving 4 bases of the junction unmatched. Germline lookup yields CDR1 LNHNV and CDR2 YYDKDF (reference sequence). The CDR3 contains 14 residues. As DNA, the CDR3 is TGTGCCACCAGCAGAGTTGCTAGCGGGGGAGAGCAGTTCTTC. Translation gives CATSRVASGGEQFF.

The V and J genes are TRBV4-3 and TRBJ2-1, with a tentative D call TRBD2 (6 bases). Germline V gene sequence: CDR1 LGHNA, CDR2 YSLEER. This CDR3 contains 13 residues. The V end lost 2 bases, the J end lost 12 bases, and 14 bases lay between the germline ends. The CDR3 DNA reads TGCGCCAGCAGCCAACGGGGGAGAGGGTGGCAGTTCTTC. Its protein is CASSQRGRGWQFF.

This clone appeared a few times. The CDR3 DNA is TGCGCCAGCGCAAGTAACTTCGGGCAGCCCCAGCATTTT. Translated: CASASNFGQPQHF. V and J are TRBV4-3 and TRBJ1-5; no clear D gene. V gave up 8 bases and J gave up 7 bases, with 15 bases separating them. This CDR3 is 13 amino acids long. Germline V gives CDR1 LGHNA, CDR2 YSLEER.

This clone was counted only a few times. The chain uses TRBV4-3 and TRBJ2-7, with TRBD1 as a possible D gene (5 bases). Trimming removed 4 bases at V and 6 bases at J, with 10 bases between. Germline CDR1 and CDR2: LGHNA and YSLEER. CDR3 length: 12 residues. DNA for the CDR3: TGCGCCAGCAGCCGAGGCAGGGCCGAGCAGTACTTC. Its translation: CASSRGRAEQYF.

V gene TRBV5-6 combines with J gene TRBJ2-3, with D possibly being TRBD2 (6 bases). Trimming stripped 1 base from V and 2 bases from J, with 11 bases between. The CDR3 consists of 15 residues. Looked up from germline, CDR1 is SGHDT and CDR2 is YYEEEE. CDR3 nucleotides: TGTGCCAGCAGCTTGCGAGCGGGCTACACAGATACGCAGTATTTT. This codes for CASSLRAGYTDTQYF.

This clone showed up just a few times. The V call is TRBV29-1, the J call TRBJ1-2; D may be TRBD1 (6 bases). Germline CDR1 and CDR2: SQVTM and ANQGSEA. Trimming took off 8 bases at V and 8 bases at J, with 18 bases between the two ends. The CDR3 length is 12 residues. In DNA form, the CDR3 reads TGCAGCACAATACAGGGACTAGGGGGCTACACCTTC. It translates to CSTIQGLGGYTF.